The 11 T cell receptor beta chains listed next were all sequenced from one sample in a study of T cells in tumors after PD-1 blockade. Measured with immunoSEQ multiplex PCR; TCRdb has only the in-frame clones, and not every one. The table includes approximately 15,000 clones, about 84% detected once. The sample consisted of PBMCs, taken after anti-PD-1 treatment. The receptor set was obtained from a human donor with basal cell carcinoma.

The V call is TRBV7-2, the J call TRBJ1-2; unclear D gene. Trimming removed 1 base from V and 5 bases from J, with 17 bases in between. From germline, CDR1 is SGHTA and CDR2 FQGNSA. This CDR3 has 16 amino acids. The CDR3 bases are TGTGCCAGCAGCTTAGGGTTCGCAGCCGGGGAGTATGGCTACACCTTC. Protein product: CASSLGFAAGEYGYTF.

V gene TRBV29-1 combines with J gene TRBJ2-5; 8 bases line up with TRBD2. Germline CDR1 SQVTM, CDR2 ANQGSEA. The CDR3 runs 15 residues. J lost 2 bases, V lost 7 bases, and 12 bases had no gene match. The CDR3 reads CSALYLAGYQETQYF. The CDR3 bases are TGCAGCGCCCTTTATCTAGCGGGTTATCAAGAGACCCAGTACTTC.

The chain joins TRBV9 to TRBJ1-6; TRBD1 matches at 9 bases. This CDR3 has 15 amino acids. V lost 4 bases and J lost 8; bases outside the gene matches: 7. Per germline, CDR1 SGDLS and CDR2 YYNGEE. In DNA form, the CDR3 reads TGTGCCAGCAGCACCCAGGACAGGGGACATTCACCCCTCCACTTT. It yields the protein CASSTQDRGHSPLHF.

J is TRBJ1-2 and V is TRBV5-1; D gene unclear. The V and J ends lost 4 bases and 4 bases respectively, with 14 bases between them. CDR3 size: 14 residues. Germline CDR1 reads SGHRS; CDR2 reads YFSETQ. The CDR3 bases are TGCGCCAGCAGCCCCCAGACAAATTTCTATGGCTACACCTTC. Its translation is CASSPQTNFYGYTF.

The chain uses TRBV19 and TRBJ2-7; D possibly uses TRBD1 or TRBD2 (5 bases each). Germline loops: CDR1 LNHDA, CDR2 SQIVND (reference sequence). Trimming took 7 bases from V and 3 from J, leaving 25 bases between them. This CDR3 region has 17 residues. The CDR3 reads CASTIGVGLHGSYEQYF. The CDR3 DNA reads TGTGCCAGTACCATAGGGGTAGGGCTCCATGGGAGCTACGAGCAGTACTTC.

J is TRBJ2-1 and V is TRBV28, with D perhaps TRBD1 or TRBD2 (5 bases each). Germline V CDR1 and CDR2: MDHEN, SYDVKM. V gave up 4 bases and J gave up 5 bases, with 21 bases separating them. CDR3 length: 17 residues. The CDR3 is CASSSTLLDGDHNEQFF. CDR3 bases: TGTGCCAGCAGTTCGACCCTCCTTGACGGGGACCACAATGAGCAGTTCTTC.

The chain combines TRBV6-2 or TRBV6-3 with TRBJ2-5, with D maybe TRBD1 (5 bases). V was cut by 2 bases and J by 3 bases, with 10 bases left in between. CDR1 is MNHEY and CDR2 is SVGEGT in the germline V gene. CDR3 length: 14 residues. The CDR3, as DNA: TGTGCCAGCAGTTACGGGGCAGGTAAAGAGACCCAGTACTTC. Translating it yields CASSYGAGKETQYF.

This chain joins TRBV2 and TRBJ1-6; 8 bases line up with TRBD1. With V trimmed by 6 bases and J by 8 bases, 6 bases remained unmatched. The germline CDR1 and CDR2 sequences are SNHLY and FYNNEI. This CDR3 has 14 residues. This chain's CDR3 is CASSGYRGDSPLHF. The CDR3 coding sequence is TGTGCCAGCAGCGGATACAGGGGGGATTCACCCCTCCACTTT.

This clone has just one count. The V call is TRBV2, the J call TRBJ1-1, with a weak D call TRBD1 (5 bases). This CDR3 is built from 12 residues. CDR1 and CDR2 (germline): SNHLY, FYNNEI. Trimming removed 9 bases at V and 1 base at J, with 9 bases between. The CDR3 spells CASRTGNTEAFF. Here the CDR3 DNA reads TGTGCCAGTAGAACAGGGAACACTGAAGCTTTCTTT.

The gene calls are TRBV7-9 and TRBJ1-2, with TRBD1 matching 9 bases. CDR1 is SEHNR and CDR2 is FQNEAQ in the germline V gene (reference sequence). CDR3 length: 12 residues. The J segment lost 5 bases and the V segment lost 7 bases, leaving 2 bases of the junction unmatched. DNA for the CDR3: TGTGCCAGCACCGGACAGGGGTATGGCTACACCTTC. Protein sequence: CASTGQGYGYTF.

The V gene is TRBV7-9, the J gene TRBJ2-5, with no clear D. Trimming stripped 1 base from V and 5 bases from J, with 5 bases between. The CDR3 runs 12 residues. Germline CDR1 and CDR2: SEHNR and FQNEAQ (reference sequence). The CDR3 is CASSLVGETQYF. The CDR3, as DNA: TGTGCCAGCAGCTTAGTTGGGGAGACCCAGTACTTC.